The 11 T cell receptor beta chains below come from one sample, sequenced in a study of blood T cell repertoires in COVID-19. Clones were sequenced by immunoSEQ multiplex PCR, and TCRdb holds only the in-frame ones, with some missing. The sample yields around 26,000 clones, approximately 90% seen once. Source material: peripheral blood. The receptor source for this set is a human donor with active COVID-19. The donor label of this sample is uncertain.

This CDR3 reads CAISEGQETQYF. Written as DNA, the CDR3 is TGTGCCATCAGTGAAGGACAGGAGACCCAGTACTTC. J is TRBJ2-5 and V is TRBV10-3, with D tentatively TRBD1 (6 bases). Trimming took 3 bases from V and 5 from J, leaving 7 bases between them. The CDR3 spans 12 residues. Germline V gene data show CDR1 as ENHRY and CDR2 as SYGVKD.

The gene calls are TRBV5-4 and TRBJ2-3; 9 bases match TRBD2. The germline V gene encodes CDR1 SGHNT and CDR2 YYREEE (reference sequence). With 1 base clipped from V and 3 bases from J, the junction kept 9 bases outside the gene matches. The CDR3 is 17 amino acids. The CDR3 DNA is TGTGCCAGCAGCTTGACCTTAGCGGGAGACATAACAGATACGCAGTATTTT. This encodes CASSLTLAGDITDTQYF.

The chain recombines TRBV5-6 with TRBJ1-2, with D possibly TRBD1 on 5 matching bases. The V gene lost 4 bases and the J gene lost 2 bases, with 12 bases spanning the gap. CDR1 and CDR2 (germline): SGHDT, YYEEEE. This CDR3 region has 14 residues. DNA of the CDR3: TGTGCCAGCAGCCCCGGAGGGGACAACTATGGCTACACCTTC. As protein: CASSPGGDNYGYTF. Drawing the rest from reference TRBV5-6 and TRBJ1-2, the complete variable domain is DAGVTQSPTHLIKTRGQQVTLRCSPKSGHDTVSWYQQALGQGPQFIFQYYEEEERQRGNFPDRFSGHQFPNYSSELNVNALLLGDSALYLCASSPGGDNYGYTFGSGTRLTVV.

Details on this clone: An end of the junction differs from the germline gene, which may be a read error. The chain is built from TRBV7-7 and TRBJ1-4; 8 bases are a match to TRBD1. The germline V gene has CDR1 SSHAT and CDR2 FNYEAQ (reference sequence). The CDR3 is made up of 13 amino acids. The CDR3 spells CASSLSGGAKLFF. CDR3 nucleotides: TGTGCTAGCAGCTTATCAGGGGGCGCAAAACTGTTTTTT.

This clone was seen a few times. The chain links TRBV6-1 to TRBJ2-2; TRBD2 is a possible D gene (6 bases). The germline V gene has CDR1 MNHNS and CDR2 SASEGT. V was pared by 3 bases and J by 8 bases, with 16 bases between. The CDR3 is 15 amino acids. CDR3 amino acids: CASSDGTLGSGELFF. DNA for the CDR3: TGTGCCAGCAGTGACGGGACTTTAGGTTCGGGGGAGCTGTTTTTT.

The rearrangement joins TRBV7-2 to TRBJ1-1; 8 bases match TRBD1. CDR3 length: 13 residues. Germline V lookup: CDR1 SGHTA, CDR2 FQGNSA. J gave up 11 bases and V 5 bases, and 10 bases lay outside the gene matches. The CDR3 region has the DNA TGTGCCAGCAGCAAGGACAGGGTTGATGCTGCTTTCTTT. Translation: CASSKDRVDAAFF.

The rearrangement joins TRBV5-1 to TRBJ2-7; D call uncertain. The germline V and J ends were trimmed by 1 base and 3 bases, with 11 bases remaining between them. The CDR3 is 14 amino acids. Germline V lookup: CDR1 SGHRS, CDR2 YFSETQ. DNA for the CDR3: TGCGCCAGCAGCTTGTCGAACCGAGACTACGAGCAGTACTTC. Amino acids: CASSLSNRDYEQYF.

The rearrangement uses TRBV7-9 and TRBJ2-3; a weak D match, TRBD1 (6 bases). Germline V CDR1 and CDR2: SEHNR, FQNEAQ (reference sequence). CDR3 size: 15 residues. Trimming took off 1 base at V and 4 bases at J, with 12 bases between the two ends. The CDR3 DNA follows: TGTGCCAGCAGCTTAGGCAGGGGTGGCGCAGATACGCAGTATTTT. This translates into CASSLGRGGADTQYF. Full variable domain (remainder filled in from reference TRBV7-9 and TRBJ2-3): DTGVSQNPRHKITKRGQNVTFRCDPISEHNRLYWYRQTLGQGPEFLTYFQNEAQLEKSRLLSDRFSAERPKGSFSTLEIQRTEQGDSAMYLCASSLGRGGADTQYFGPGTRLTVL.

This clone came up a few times. The J gene is TRBJ2-5, the V gene TRBV28; D possibly corresponds to TRBD2 (6 bases). This CDR3 region has 16 residues. V lost 4 bases and J 2 bases, leaving 17 bases between the germline ends. The germline V gene encodes CDR1 MDHEN and CDR2 SYDVKM. The CDR3 loop is CASSSKQLAGQETQYF. CDR3 DNA: TGTGCCAGCAGTTCAAAACAACTAGCAGGACAAGAGACCCAGTACTTC.

The chain couples TRBV3-1 (or the pseudogene TRBV3-2) to TRBJ2-2; a weak D match, TRBD1 (5 bases). CDR3 length: 15 amino acids. CDR1 LGHDT and CDR2 YNNKEL come from the germline V gene (reference sequence). Deletions cut 7 bases from V and 1 base from J, with 13 bases between. The CDR3 nucleotides are TGTGCCAGCACCCATTGGGGCGAGAACACCGGGGAGCTGTTTTTT. This encodes CASTHWGENTGELFF.

The chain employs TRBV5-1 and TRBJ2-7; D is uncertain. CDR3 length: 11 amino acids. V lost 3 bases to trimming and J lost 1 base, with 2 bases between them. CDR1 and CDR2 from the germline V gene are SGHRS and YFSETQ. The CDR3 coding sequence is TGCGCCAGCAGCTCATCCTACGAGCAGTACTTC. Its translation is CASSSSYEQYF.